The text below deals with one TCR beta chain. Its antigen remains unknown. This entry belongs to a study of CD8 T cells in ankylosing spondylitis. Study-level points and caveats: Ankylosing spondylitis blood seemed to carry a telltale TCR beta motif made of fewer than ten highly homologous variants. Before this, some motif variants had been reported in reactive arthritis synovial fluid and blood.

MiXCR was run by TCRdb on the 5' RACE reads, yielding one entry per CDR3 protein. The sample yields about 800,000 distinct CDR3 sequences, 12% seen once. V was cut by 3 bases and J by 5 bases, with 10 bases left in between. The CDR3 is made up of 12 amino acids. Germline CDR1 reads DFQATT; CDR2 reads SNEGSKA (reference sequence). The sequencing input was blood, either unsorted or a sorted T cell fraction (not recorded which). The source of this sequence is a male donor with ankylosing spondylitis. This chain connects TRBV20-1 to TRBJ2-5; D gene unclear. The CDR3 here is CSASYEQETQYF. CDR3 in DNA: TGCAGTGCTAGTTACGAGCAGGAGACCCAGTACTTC.